This T cell receptor (beta chain) was identified in a study of beta chain features in type 1 diabetes (dated by TCRdb to 2017 to 2018). As for the study more broadly: Mean age, gender distribution, total cell number and subset yield did not differ between patients and healthy donors. Whereas all 30 or so donors provided naive and central memory subsets, regulatory and stem cell-like memory subsets were isolated from just 8 patients and about 8 healthy donors. In the study, TCRB repertoires of sorted circulating CD4+ T cell subsets from recently diagnosed type 1 diabetes patients were compared with those of matched healthy donors. A total of approximately 99,000,000 sorted cells were examined across all samples, and RNA yield correlated strongly with the number of cells per subset.

Each donor gave one peripheral blood draw, approximately 110 mL on average, collected into heparinised tubes. A BD FACSAria II was used to sort naive, central memory, regulatory and stem cell-like memory CD4+ T cells with a panel that included CD45RO, CCR7, CD25, CD127, CD95 and CD27. All sorted populations exceeded 95% purity. PBMCs were isolated immediately by Lymphoprep density gradient centrifugation and stained directly without culture. Samples were stained and sorted in pairs, with one healthy donor and one patient per experiment, so that batch effects were minimized. The paper as a whole reports these results and caveats: Because cDNA was sequenced instead of genomic DNA, activated cells with high expression could be over-represented, although the groups did not differ in activation or CD3 levels. Shorter templates might have been favored by PCR, but patient and control samples were amplified and corrected together, so both groups would have been affected equally by any skew. The naive, central memory and regulatory TCRB repertoires appeared to resemble one another more closely among patients than among healthy donors. Type 1 diabetes patients showed a moderate but significant shortening of TCRB CDR3 length in all four CD4+ subsets. At VDJ recombination sites, type 1 diabetes patients had fewer insertions and more deleted nucleotides, which implies abnormalities in thymic rearrangement. Because the HLA sub-analyses included only small numbers of individuals, any influence of HLA type on TCRB rearrangement was left unresolved.

The entire amount of isolated RNA was reverse transcribed using the High Capacity cDNA Reverse Transcription Kit, so the sequenced TCRB transcripts were expressed ones. Deep immunoSEQ sequencing was applied to naive, central memory and regulatory T cell samples, giving an average of about 3.4 million total reads per sample. Sorted cells were lysed in RLT buffer, and RNA was extracted using DNase-treated RNeasy Micro or Mini kits according to cell number. To prevent cross-contamination, each cell subset was processed individually, whereas patient and healthy donor samples were processed jointly. The immunoSEQ multiplex PCR was used to amplify TCRB sequences from cDNA, yielding 87-bp fragments that span the CDR3 region. Sequencing of the amplicons was done on the Illumina HiSeq platform. The paper's processing steps were these. Synthetic template baselines were used to correct PCR bias computationally, reads within Hamming distance 2 were collapsed together, and singletons that could not be merged were discarded. Reads were aligned against IMGT so that V, D and J genes, CDR3 length and insertions or deletions at six rearrangement sites could be assigned. Within each subset, clonotype counts were normalized to sorted cell number, and only after that were true diversity and Gini coefficients computed with the tcR R package. The overlap coefficient, calculated on TCRB nucleotide sequences, was used to measure repertoire sharing. As a proxy for the pre-selection repertoire, out-of-frame TCRB sequences from naive cells were analyzed. TCRdb's version of the immuneACCESS table is confined to in-frame rearrangements and falls short of the full clone set. An unresolved V gene accounts for under half of the shortfall where checked; the remainder is of unknown origin. The V and J calls and clone size come from that table; D and trimming were worked out from the DNA. The sample includes hundreds of thousands of clones, with approximately 10% observed a single time. Jointly, the top ten make up about 0.014% of the sample.

Worth noting for this clone: The antigen it recognizes is unknown. Base qualities are missing; no much larger clone stands one base away.

This clonotype originated in a woman aged 25 to 45 in good health. Sequencing input: naive CD4+ T cells from blood. The cell subset or site label corresponds to: true naive CD4+ T cells.

The DNA sequence follows: TGTGCCATCAGTGCCCTGGACAGGGACACAGATACGCAGTATTTT. It translates as CAISALDRDTDTQYF. This sequence uses TRBV10-3 and TRBJ2-3, with 8 central nucleotides matching TRBD1. The CDR3 runs 15 amino acids, cysteine and phenylalanine included. Only CDR3 DNA remains: 45 bases, in frame from the first base. Germline trimming amounts to 4 bases on V and 2 bases on J, with 5 as the count of junction bases outside the gene matches. The germline V gene provides CDR1 ENHRY and CDR2 SYGVKD.